A single sample is the source of the 16 T cell receptor beta chains below, sequenced in a study of cytomegalovirus exposure and HLA in healthy donors (TCRdb year 2017). Receptor amplification or capture employed the immunoSEQ multiplex PCR assay. A mixture of 60 forward primers for TCR Vbeta segments and 13 reverse primers for TCR Jbeta segments was used in the multiplex PCR. In its TCRdb copy, this immuneACCESS table keeps in-frame sequences only and misses some clones. Where compared with another copy, unresolved V genes explain less than half of these, and the others have no known cause. This sample is represented by tens of thousands of clones; nearly 80% of them were singletons. In total, the top ten clones hold about 4.5% of the sample. The sample consisted of PBMCs. The receptors shown here come from a woman between 40 and 50 years old in good health and CMV-seropositive.

This clone was picked up a small number of times. The chain employs TRBV2 and TRBJ2-6, with TRBD2 as a possible D gene (6 bases). V was shortened by 5 bases and J by 12 bases, with 8 bases between the two germline ends. Germline CDR1 and CDR2: SNHLY and FYNNEI. This CDR3 region has 11 residues. Here the CDR3 DNA reads TGTGCCAGCAGTCCCGGGGGCGTCCTGACTTTC. Amino acid sequence: CASSPGGVLTF.

V is TRBV7-9 and J is TRBJ2-5, with D perhaps TRBD2 (5 bases). The J call may be mistaken, given a closer DNA end match to TRBJ2-7. CDR1 is SEHNR and CDR2 is FQNEAQ in the germline V gene (reference sequence). This CDR3 spans 13 amino acids. The CDR3 sequence: CASSDPGNYEQYF. CDR3 coding DNA: TGTGCCAGCAGCGATCCCGGGAATTACGAGCAGTACTTC.

The chain combines TRBV21-1 with TRBJ2-7; the D call TRBD1 from the table was never checked on the DNA. TRBV21-1 is noted as a pseudogene. The CDR3 sequence is 18 residues long. The CDR3 sequence: CASSKGPLMTDLSYEQYF. The CDR3 DNA reads as TGTGCCAGCAGCAAGGGCCCACTAATGACAGACCTTTCCTACGAGCAGTACTTC.

V and J are TRBV28 and TRBJ1-2; D gene uncertain. This CDR3 contains 12 residues. CDR1 and CDR2 (germline): MDHEN, SYDVKM. V was pared by 2 bases and J by 10 bases, with 11 bases between. The CDR3: CASSLVPGNYTF. CDR3 bases: TGTGCCAGCAGTTTAGTCCCCGGTAACTACACCTTC.

This clone came up a few times. This chain joins TRBV27 and TRBJ2-6, with 9 bases fitting TRBD1. CDR1 is MNHEY and CDR2 is SMNVEV in the germline V gene (reference sequence). Trimming removed 5 bases from V and 4 bases from J; junction bases left unmatched: 3. This CDR3 region has 15 residues. CDR3 sequence (DNA): TGTGCCAGCAGTCACAGGGGGCGAGGGGCCAACGTCCTGACTTTC. Translated: CASSHRGRGANVLTF.

V and J are TRBV6-5 and TRBJ1-3; D unclear. This CDR3 is built from 16 residues. V was trimmed by 2 bases and J by 2 bases, leaving 13 bases between them. Germline V gives CDR1 MNHEY, CDR2 SVGAGI. The CDR3 here is CASSYGLLGAGNTIYF. CDR3 DNA: TGTGCCAGCAGTTACGGTTTGCTCGGGGCTGGAAACACCATATATTTT.

The V call is TRBV13, the J call TRBJ1-4, with 8 nucleotides matching TRBD1. CDR1 is PRHDT, CDR2 FYEKMQ, per germline (reference sequence). Losses at the gene ends were 5 bases for V and 8 bases for J; bases not matched to a gene: 10. The CDR3 extends over 15 amino acids. The CDR3: CASSPRTGGGEKLFF. The DNA for the CDR3 is TGTGCCAGCAGCCCCCGTACAGGGGGAGGAGAAAAACTGTTTTTT.

DNA for the CDR3: TGTGCCAGCAGTTCCCCAACTAGCGGGAGGGGGGGTGAGCAGTTCTTC. Amino acids: CASSSPTSGRGGEQFF. The chain employs TRBV6-5 and TRBJ2-1; 13 nucleotides line up with TRBD2. This CDR3 has 16 residues. Per the germline V gene, CDR1 is MNHEY and CDR2 is SVGAGI. V was pared by 4 bases and J by 9 bases, with 9 bases of the junction left unmatched.

CDR3 in DNA: TGTGCCAGTAGTATCTGGGGGACTGAAGAGACCCAGTACTTC. Translated, it gives CASSIWGTEETQYF. This chain connects TRBV19 to TRBJ2-5, with D possibly being TRBD2 (6 bases). V gave up 3 bases and J gave up 3 bases, with 11 bases separating them. The CDR3 loop spans 14 amino acids. Germline CDR1 and CDR2: LNHDA and SQIVND (reference sequence). Variable domain in full (rest from reference TRBV19 and TRBJ2-5): DGGITQSPKYLFRKEGQNVTLSCEQNLNHDAMYWYRQDPGQGLRLIYYSQIVNDFQKGDIAEGYSVSREKKESFPLTVTSAQKNPTAFYLCASSIWGTEETQYFGPGTRLLVL.

V usage is TRBV7-3 and J usage is TRBJ1-6, with 11 bases identical to TRBD1. The CDR3 spans 20 residues. Per germline, CDR1 SGHTA and CDR2 FQGTGA. J gave up 0 bases and V 1 base, and 8 bases lay outside the gene matches. CDR3 in DNA: TGTGCCAGCAGCTTAATGGGACAGGGGGTCACGAGCTCCTATAATTCACCCCTCCACTTT. Translated, it gives CASSLMGQGVTSSYNSPLHF.

The chain joins TRBV29-1 to TRBJ2-1; possible D gene TRBD1, 7 bases. V lost 5 bases and J lost 9, with 14 bases in between. The CDR3 has 12 residues. CDR1 SQVTM and CDR2 ANQGSEA come from the germline V gene. CDR3 loop: CSVSPQGGEQFF. The CDR3, as DNA: TGCAGCGTTTCCCCTCAGGGGGGTGAGCAGTTCTTC.

V usage is TRBV7-2 and J usage is TRBJ2-7; perhaps TRBD2 as D (5 bases). Trimming removed 2 bases from V and 7 bases from J, with 21 bases in between. Germline V gene lookup returns CDR1 SGHTA and CDR2 FQGNSA. This CDR3 has 16 residues. In DNA form, the CDR3 reads TGTGCCAGCAGCTTACAATCGCTAGCTGGGTTGAGTGAGCAGTACTTC. Its translation is CASSLQSLAGLSEQYF.

This clone was observed a handful of times. This chain uses TRBV6-6 with TRBJ2-7; D is unclear. This CDR3 comprises 12 residues. CDR1 and CDR2 from the germline V gene are MNHNY and SVGAGI (reference sequence). The V and J ends lost 8 bases and 2 bases respectively, with 10 bases between them. CDR3 sequence (DNA): TGTGCCAGCTCCAAGCTTCCCTACGAGCAGTACTTC. Translating gives CASSKLPYEQYF.

The V call is TRBV25-1, the J call TRBJ2-3, with 9 bases matching TRBD2. From germline, CDR1 is MGHDK and CDR2 SYGVNS. This CDR3 has 15 amino acids. The V gene end was trimmed by 6 bases and the J gene end by 5 bases; junction bases not matched to a gene: 9. The CDR3 nucleotides read TGTGCCAGCAGCCTTCTAGCGGGAAAAGGAGATACGCAGTATTTT. Its protein is CASSLLAGKGDTQYF. Variable domain in full (rest from reference TRBV25-1 and TRBJ2-3): EADIYQTPRYLVIGTGKKITLECSQTMGHDKMYWYQQDPGMELHLIHYSYGVNSTEKGDLSSESTVSRIRTEHFPLTLESARPSHTSQYLCASSLLAGKGDTQYFGPGTRLTVL.

The chain employs TRBV20-1 and TRBJ1-5; D is ambiguous. Germline assignment: CDR1 DFQATT and CDR2 SNEGSKA (reference sequence). The V gene lost 7 bases and the J gene lost 5 bases, with 6 bases spanning the gap. The CDR3 extends over 10 amino acids. The CDR3 protein is CSVGDQPQHF. CDR3 DNA sequence: TGCAGTGTGGGAGATCAGCCCCAGCATTTT.

This rearrangement joins TRBV5-4 to TRBJ2-7, with TRBD1 matching over 7 bases. V shed 4 bases, J shed 5 bases, and the junction held 12 bases outside the gene matches. Germline CDR1 SGHNT, CDR2 YYREEE (reference sequence). This CDR3 contains 15 residues. This chain's CDR3 is CASSPSKGQSHEQYF. The DNA of the CDR3 is TGTGCCAGCAGCCCGTCCAAGGGACAGTCCCACGAGCAGTACTTC.